The 2 T cell receptor beta chains below come from one sample, sequenced in a study of identical twins. From the 5' RACE reads, TCRdb called clonotypes with MiXCR, one entry per CDR3 protein. The sample includes a few hundred thousand distinct CDR3 sequences, 6.5% to 9.5% of them seen just once. This sample also belongs to another study, concerning yellow fever vaccine responses in identical twins.

Sequencing was done on a sample of CD8+ T cells sorted from blood. The receptors originated from a woman aged 18-29 years in good health.

This clonotype has more than one count but fewer than ten. This chain uses TRBV11-2 with TRBJ2-2; 7 bases line up with TRBD2. The trim removed 4 bases at V and 6 bases at J, leaving 8 bases unmatched. The germline V gene has CDR1 SGHAT and CDR2 FQNNGV. CDR3 length: 15 amino acids. The CDR3 DNA reads TGTGCCAGCAGCTCCACGGGCGGGGGTTCCGGGGAGCTGTTTTTT. This sequence encodes CASSSTGGGSGELFF.

This chain uses TRBV25-1 with TRBJ2-3, with 11 bases matching TRBD1. The CDR3 runs to 17 residues. Trimming took 5 bases from V and 4 from J; bases not matched to a gene: 11. Germline CDR1 reads MGHDK; CDR2 reads SYGVNS. The CDR3: CASSPAGWTGGPDTQYF. The CDR3 DNA reads TGTGCCAGCAGTCCCGCCGGTTGGACAGGGGGCCCAGATACGCAGTATTTT.